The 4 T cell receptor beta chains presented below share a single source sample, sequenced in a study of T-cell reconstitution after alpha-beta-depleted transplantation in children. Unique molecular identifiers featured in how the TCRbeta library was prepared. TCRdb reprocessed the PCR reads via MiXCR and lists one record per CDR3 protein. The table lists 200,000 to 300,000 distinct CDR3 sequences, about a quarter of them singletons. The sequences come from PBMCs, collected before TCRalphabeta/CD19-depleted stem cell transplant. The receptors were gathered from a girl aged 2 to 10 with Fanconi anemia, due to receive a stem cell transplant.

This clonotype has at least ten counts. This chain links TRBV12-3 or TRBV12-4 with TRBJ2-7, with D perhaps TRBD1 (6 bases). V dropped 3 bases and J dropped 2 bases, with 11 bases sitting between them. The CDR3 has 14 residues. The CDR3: CASSLIQGPYEQYF. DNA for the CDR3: TGTGCCAGCAGTTTGATTCAGGGGCCCTACGAGCAGTACTTC.

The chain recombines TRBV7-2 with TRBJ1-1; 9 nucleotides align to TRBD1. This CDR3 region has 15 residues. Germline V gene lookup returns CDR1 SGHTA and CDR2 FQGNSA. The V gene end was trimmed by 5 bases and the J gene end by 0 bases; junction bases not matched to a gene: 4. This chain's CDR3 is CASSHGQGMNTEAFF. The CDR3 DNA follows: TGTGCCAGCAGCCACGGACAGGGGATGAACACTGAAGCTTTCTTT.

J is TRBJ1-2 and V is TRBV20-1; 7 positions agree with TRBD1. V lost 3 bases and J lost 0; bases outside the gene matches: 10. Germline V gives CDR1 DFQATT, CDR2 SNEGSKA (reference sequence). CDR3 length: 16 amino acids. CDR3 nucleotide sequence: TGCAGTGCTAGTCGAGCCTTGACAGGGTCTAACTATGGCTACACCTTC. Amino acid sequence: CSASRALTGSNYGYTF.

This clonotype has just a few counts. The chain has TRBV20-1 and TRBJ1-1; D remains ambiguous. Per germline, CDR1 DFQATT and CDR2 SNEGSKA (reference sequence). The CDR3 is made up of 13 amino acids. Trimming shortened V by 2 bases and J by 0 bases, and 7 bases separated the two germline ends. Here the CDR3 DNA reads TGCAGTGCTAGACAGGCCCTGAACACTGAAGCTTTCTTT. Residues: CSARQALNTEAFF.